This TCR beta chain comes out of a study of T cells after yellow fever vaccination. The CDR3 extends over 14 amino acids. The V and J ends lost 6 bases and 4 bases, in that order; junction bases with no gene match: 1. Germline V CDR1 and CDR2: ENHRY, SYGVKD. TCRdb reprocessed the 5' RACE reads via MiXCR and lists one record per CDR3 protein. The sample contains hundreds of thousands of distinct CDR3 sequences, roughly 12% of which appear only once. This clonotype was sampled from a man aged 30 to 39 who received the YFV17D yellow fever vaccine. This rearrangement joins TRBV10-3 to TRBJ2-3; TRBD2 agrees at 13 bases. The material sequenced was PBMCs, taken on the day of the yellow fever booster vaccination. CDR3 amino acids: CAIRGLAGPDTQYF. For the CDR3, the DNA is TGTGCCATCAGGGGACTAGCGGGGCCAGATACGCAGTATTTT.